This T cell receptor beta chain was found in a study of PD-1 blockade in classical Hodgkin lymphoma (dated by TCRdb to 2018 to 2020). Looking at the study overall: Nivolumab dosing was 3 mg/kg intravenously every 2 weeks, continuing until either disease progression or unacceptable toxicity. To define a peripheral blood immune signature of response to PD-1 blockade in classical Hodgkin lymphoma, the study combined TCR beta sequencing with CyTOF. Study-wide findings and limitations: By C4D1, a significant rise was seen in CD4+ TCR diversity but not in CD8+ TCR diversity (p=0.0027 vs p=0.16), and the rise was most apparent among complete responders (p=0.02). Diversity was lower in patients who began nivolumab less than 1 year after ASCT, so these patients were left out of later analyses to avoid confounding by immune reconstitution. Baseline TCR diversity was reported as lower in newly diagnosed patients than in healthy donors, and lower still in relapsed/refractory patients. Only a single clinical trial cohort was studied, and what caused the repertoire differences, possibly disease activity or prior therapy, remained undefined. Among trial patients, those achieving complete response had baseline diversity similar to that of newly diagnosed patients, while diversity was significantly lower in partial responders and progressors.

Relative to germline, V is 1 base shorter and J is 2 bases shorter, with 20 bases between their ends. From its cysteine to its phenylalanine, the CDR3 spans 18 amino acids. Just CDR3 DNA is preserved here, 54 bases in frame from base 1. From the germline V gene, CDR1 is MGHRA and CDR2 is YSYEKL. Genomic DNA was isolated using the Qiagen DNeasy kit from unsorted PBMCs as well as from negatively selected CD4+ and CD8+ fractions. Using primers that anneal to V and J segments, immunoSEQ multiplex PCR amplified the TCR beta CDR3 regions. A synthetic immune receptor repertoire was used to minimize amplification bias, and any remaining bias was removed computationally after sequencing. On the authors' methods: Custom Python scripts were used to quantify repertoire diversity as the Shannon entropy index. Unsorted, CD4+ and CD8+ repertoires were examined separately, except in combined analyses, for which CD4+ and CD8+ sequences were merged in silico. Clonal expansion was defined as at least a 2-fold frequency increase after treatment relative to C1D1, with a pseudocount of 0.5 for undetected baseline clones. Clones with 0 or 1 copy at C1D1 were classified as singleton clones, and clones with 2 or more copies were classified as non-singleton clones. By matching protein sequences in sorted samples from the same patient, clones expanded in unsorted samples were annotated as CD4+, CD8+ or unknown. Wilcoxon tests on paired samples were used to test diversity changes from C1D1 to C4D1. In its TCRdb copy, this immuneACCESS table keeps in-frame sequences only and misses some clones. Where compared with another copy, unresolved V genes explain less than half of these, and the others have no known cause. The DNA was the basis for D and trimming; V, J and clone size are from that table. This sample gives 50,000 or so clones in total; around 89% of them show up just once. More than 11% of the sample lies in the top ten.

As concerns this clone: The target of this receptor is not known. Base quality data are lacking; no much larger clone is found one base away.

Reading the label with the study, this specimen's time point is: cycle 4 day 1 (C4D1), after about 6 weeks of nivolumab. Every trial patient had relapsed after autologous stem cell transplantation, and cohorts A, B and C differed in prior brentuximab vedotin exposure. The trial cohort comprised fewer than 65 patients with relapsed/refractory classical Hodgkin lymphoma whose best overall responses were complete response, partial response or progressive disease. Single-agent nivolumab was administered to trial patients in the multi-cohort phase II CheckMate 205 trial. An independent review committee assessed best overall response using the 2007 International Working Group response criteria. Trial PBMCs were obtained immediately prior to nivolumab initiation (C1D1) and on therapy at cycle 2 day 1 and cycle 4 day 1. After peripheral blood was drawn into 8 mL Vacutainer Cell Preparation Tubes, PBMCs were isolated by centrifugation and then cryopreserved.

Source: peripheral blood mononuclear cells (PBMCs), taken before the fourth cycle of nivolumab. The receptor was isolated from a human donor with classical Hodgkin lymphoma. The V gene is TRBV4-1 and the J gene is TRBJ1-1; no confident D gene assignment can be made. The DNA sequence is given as TGCGCCAGCAGCCAAGGGCTCAGAGTTTCGAACAAAAACACTGAAGCTTTCTTT. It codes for CASSQGLRVSNKNTEAFF.